The T cell receptor (beta chain) described here comes from a study of T-cell reconstitution after alpha-beta-depleted transplantation in children. The study's findings and limits: Several hundred expanded graft clones reportedly gave rise to the alpha-beta T cells present about two months after transplant. Newly produced T cells mostly provided counts and TCRbeta diversity after one year, as hyperexpanded clones declined. Recipient T cells and thymic progenitors that survived were the source of the high TCRbeta diversity seen at day 60 in some patients.

This CDR3 has 15 amino acids. Trimming took 0 bases from V and 1 from J, leaving 9 bases between them. Looked up from germline, CDR1 is WSHSY and CDR2 is SAAADI. Comment on this clonotype: Its antigen remains unknown.

Using unique molecular identifiers, the investigators prepared the TCRbeta library. TCRdb re-analysed the PCR reads in MiXCR, keeping a single row per CDR3 protein. The top ten hold around a third of the sample, which has fewer than 750,000 distinct CDR3 sequences, more than 20% seen once. This chain connects TRBV10-2 to TRBJ2-5, with D unclear. This specimen was PBMCs, taken before TCRalphabeta/CD19-depleted stem cell transplant. The sequence derives from a boy younger than two with Wiskott-Aldrich syndrome, due to receive a stem cell transplant. The CDR3 DNA sequence: TGCGCCAGCAGTGAGTCGTGGACCTTCCAAGAGACCCAGTACTTC. Its protein is CASSESWTFQETQYF.